These T cell receptor beta chains were read from a single sample in a study of cytomegalovirus exposure and HLA in healthy donors. Libraries were prepared by immunoSEQ multiplex PCR; TCRdb keeps only in-frame clonotypes and omits some of them. The data contain approximately 150,000 clones, about 80% of them singletons. The sequenced sample was PBMCs. Receptors originate from a man aged 25 to 40 in good health and CMV-seropositive. The CDR3 runs from the conserved cysteine through the conserved F or W. A D gene is named only where the DNA matches it firmly. Rows give clone size only sometimes, using once, few, many, or a class for an expanded clone.

abundance	d_gene	v_gene	j_gene	CDR3aa	CDR3nt
-	-	TRBV7-3	TRBJ2-2	CASSLYGGADTGELFF	TGTGCCAGCAGCTTATACGGAGGAGCGGACACCGGGGAGCTGTTTTTT
-	-	TRBV6-5	TRBJ1-1	CASSYDLPGTEAFF	TGTGCCAGCAGTTACGACTTACCGGGGACTGAAGCTTTCTTT
-	TRBD2	TRBV7-9	TRBJ2-5	CSSSFGGETQYF	TGTTCCAGCAGCTTCGGGGGGGAGACCCAGTACTTC
-	TRBD2	TRBV6-1	TRBJ2-2	CASSVGTSPGELFF	TGTGCCAGCAGTGTCGGGACTAGCCCCGGGGAGCTGTTTTTT
-	-	TRBV9	TRBJ1-1	CASSALSGGTEAFF	TGTGCCAGCAGCGCCCTATCGGGAGGCACTGAAGCTTTCTTT
-	-	TRBV28	TRBJ2-7	CASRPQKRPYEQYF	TGTGCCAGCAGACCTCAGAAGCGCCCCTACGAGCAGTACTTC
-	-	TRBV19	TRBJ1-1	CASSWGRTEAFF	TGTGCCAGTAGTTGGGGGAGGACTGAAGCTTTCTTT
-	-	TRBV27	TRBJ2-1	CASSLLTVDEQFF	TGTGCCAGCAGTTTATTAACAGTAGATGAGCAGTTCTTC
-	TRBD2	TRBV28	TRBJ2-1	CASSSYRSGGPYEQFF	TGTGCCAGCAGTTCATATCGATCGGGAGGGCCTTATGAGCAGTTCTTC
-	-	TRBV7-8	TRBJ1-2	CASRPGLSYGYTF	TGTGCCAGCAGACCAGGACTGTCGTATGGCTACACCTTC
-	-	TRBV19	TRBJ1-5	CASSIRGGGFNQPQHF	TGTGCCAGTAGTATTCGGGGTGGGGGGTTTAATCAGCCCCAGCATTTT
-	-	TRBV6-5	TRBJ1-1	CASSRRGEAFF	TGTGCCAGCAGCCGAAGGGGTGAAGCTTTCTTT
few	-	TRBV23-1	TRBJ1-5	CASSQSTRQPQHF	TGCGCCAGCAGTCAATCGACAAGGCAGCCCCAGCATTTT
-	-	TRBV28	TRBJ1-1	CASSYYPGLVAEAFF	TGTGCCAGCAGTTATTATCCAGGCTTGGTCGCTGAAGCTTTCTTT
-	-	TRBV28	TRBJ1-2	CASSLGNRVESLYGYTF	TGTGCCAGCAGTTTGGGAAACAGGGTTGAAAGCTTGTATGGCTACACCTTC
-	-	TRBV7-9	TRBJ1-2	CASSSAGGTNYGYTF	TGTGCCAGCAGCTCCGCAGGAGGAACTAACTATGGCTACACCTTC
-	-	TRBV6-5	TRBJ1-1	CASSYSSTEAFF	TGTGCCAGCAGTTACTCAAGTACTGAGGCTTTCTTT
-	TRBD1	TRBV5-1	TRBJ1-1	CASSLGPANTGGGEAFF	TGCGCCAGCAGCTTGGGTCCCGCCAATACAGGGGGCGGTGAAGCTTTCTTT
-	-	TRBV2	TRBJ2-7	CASSGTPGNHYEQYF	TGTGCCAGCAGTGGGACCCCGGGGAACCACTACGAGCAGTACTTC
-	TRBD1	TRBV5-1	TRBJ2-7	CASSLTQVRGIYEQYF	TGCGCCAGCAGCTTGACCCAGGTCAGGGGGATCTACGAGCAGTACTTC